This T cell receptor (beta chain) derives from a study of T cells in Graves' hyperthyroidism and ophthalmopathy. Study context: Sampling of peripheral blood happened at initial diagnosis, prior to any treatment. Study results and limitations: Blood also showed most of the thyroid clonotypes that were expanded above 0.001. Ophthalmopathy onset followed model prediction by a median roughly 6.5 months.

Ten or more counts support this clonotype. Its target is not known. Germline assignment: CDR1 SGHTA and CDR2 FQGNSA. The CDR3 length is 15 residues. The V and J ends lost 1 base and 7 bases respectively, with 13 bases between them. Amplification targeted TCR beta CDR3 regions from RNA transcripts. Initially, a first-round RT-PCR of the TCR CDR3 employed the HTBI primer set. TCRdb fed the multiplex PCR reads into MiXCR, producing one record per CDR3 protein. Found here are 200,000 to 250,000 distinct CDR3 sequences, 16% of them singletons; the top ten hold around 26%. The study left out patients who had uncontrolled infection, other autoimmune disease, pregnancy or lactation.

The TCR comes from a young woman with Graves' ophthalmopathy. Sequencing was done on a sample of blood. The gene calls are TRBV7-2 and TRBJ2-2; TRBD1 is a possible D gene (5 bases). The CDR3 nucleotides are TGTGCCAGCAGCTTAGGCAGGCAGGGCGGCGGGGAGCTGTTTTTT. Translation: CASSLGRQGGGELFF.